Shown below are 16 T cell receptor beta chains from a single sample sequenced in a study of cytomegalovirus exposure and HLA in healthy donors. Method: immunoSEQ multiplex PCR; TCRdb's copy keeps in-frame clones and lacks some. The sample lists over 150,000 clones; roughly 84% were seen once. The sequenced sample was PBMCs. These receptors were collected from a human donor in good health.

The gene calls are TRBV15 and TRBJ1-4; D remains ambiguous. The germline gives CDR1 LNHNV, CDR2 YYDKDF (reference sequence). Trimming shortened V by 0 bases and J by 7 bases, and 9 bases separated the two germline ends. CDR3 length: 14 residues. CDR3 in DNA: TGTGCCACCAGCAGAGATCAGGCAGGTGAAAAACTGTTTTTT. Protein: CATSRDQAGEKLFF.

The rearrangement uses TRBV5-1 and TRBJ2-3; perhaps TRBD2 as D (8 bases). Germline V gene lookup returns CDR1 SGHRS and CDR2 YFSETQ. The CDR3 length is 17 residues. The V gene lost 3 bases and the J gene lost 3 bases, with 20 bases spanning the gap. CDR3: CASSSGGDSQRTDTQYF. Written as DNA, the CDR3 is TGCGCCAGCAGCTCGGGGGGGGACAGTCAGCGGACAGATACGCAGTATTTT. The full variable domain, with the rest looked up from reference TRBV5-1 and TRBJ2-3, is KAGVTQTPRYLIKTRGQQVTLSCSPISGHRSVSWYQQTPGQGLQFLFEYFSETQRNKGNFPGRFSGRQFSNSRSEMNVSTLELGDSALYLCASSSGGDSQRTDTQYFGPGTRLTVL.

CDR3 coding DNA: TGCGCCAGCAGCACCCTAGGGGGGGGGACTGAAGCTTTCTTT. This translates into CASSTLGGGTEAFF. V gene TRBV4-3 combines with J gene TRBJ1-1; tentative D call: TRBD1 (6 bases). Trimming pared 5 bases from V and 5 bases from J, leaving 15 bases between. Germline CDR1 reads LGHNA; CDR2 reads YSLEER. The length of the CDR3 is 14 residues.

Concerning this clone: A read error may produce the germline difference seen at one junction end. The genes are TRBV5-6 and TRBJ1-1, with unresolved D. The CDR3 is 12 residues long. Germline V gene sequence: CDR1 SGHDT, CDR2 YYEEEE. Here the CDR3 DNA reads TGTGCCAGCAGTTCCCCGGGGAGGCCTCCATACTTT. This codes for CASSSPGRPPYF.

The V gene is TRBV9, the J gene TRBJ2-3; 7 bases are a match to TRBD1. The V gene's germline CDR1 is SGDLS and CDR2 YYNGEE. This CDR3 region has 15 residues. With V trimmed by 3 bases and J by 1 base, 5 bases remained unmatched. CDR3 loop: CASSADRARTDTQYF. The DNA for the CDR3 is TGTGCCAGCAGCGCAGACAGGGCTCGCACAGATACGCAGTATTTT.

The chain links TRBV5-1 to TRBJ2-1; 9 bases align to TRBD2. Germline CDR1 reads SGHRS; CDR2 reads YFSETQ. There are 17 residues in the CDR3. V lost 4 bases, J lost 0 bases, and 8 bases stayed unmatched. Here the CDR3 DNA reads TGCGCCAGCAGCCGGCTAGCGGGACCTAGCTCCTACAATGAGCAGTTCTTC. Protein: CASSRLAGPSSYNEQFF.

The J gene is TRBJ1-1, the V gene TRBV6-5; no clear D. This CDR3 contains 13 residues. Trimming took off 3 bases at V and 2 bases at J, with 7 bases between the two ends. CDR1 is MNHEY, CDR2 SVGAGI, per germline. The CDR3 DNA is TGTGCCAGCAGTTATGGGCAAAACACTGAAGCTTTCTTT. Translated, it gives CASSYGQNTEAFF.

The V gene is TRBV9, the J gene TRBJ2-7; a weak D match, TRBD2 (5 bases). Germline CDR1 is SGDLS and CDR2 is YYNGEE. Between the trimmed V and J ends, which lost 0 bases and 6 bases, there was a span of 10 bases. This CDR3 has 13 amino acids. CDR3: CASSVGSAAEQYF. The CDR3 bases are TGTGCCAGCAGCGTAGGATCAGCGGCCGAGCAGTACTTC.

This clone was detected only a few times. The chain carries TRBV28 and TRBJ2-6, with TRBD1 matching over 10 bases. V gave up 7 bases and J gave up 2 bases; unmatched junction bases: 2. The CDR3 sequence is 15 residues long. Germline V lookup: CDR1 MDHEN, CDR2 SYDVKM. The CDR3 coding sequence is TGTGCCAGCACAGACAGGGGGCCTGGGGCCAACGTCCTGACTTTC. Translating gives CASTDRGPGANVLTF.

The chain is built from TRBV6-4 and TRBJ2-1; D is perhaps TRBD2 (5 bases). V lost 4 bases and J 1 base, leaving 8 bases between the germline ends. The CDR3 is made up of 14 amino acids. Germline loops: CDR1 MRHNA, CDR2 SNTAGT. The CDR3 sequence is CASSVSGSYNEQFF. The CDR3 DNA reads TGTGCCAGCAGTGTGAGCGGATCCTACAATGAGCAGTTCTTC.

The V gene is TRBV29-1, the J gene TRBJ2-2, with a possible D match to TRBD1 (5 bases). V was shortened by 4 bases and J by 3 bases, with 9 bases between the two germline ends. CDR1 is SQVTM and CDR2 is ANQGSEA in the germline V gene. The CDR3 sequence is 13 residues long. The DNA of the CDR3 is TGCAGCGTTGTAGGGGTAGACACCGGGGAGCTGTTTTTT. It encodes CSVVGVDTGELFF.

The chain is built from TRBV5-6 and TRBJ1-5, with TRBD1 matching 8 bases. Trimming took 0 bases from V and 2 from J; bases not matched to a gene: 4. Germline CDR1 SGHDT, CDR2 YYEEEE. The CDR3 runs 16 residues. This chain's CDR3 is CASSLAGGKGNQPQHF. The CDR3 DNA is TGTGCCAGCAGCTTGGCAGGGGGCAAGGGCAATCAGCCCCAGCATTTT.

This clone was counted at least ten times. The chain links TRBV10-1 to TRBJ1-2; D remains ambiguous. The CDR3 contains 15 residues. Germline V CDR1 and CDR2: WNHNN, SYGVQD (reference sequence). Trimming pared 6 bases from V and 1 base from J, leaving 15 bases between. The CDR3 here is CASRWTGRLNYGYTF. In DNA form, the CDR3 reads TGCGCCAGCAGATGGACGGGAAGACTTAACTATGGCTACACCTTC.

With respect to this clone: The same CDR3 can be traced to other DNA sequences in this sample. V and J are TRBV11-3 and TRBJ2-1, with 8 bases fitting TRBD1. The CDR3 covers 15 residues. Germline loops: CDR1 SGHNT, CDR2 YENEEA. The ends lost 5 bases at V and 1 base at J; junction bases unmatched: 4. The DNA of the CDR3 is TGTGCCAGCAGCCCAGGACAGGGTTCCTACAATGAGCAGTTCTTC. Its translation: CASSPGQGSYNEQFF.

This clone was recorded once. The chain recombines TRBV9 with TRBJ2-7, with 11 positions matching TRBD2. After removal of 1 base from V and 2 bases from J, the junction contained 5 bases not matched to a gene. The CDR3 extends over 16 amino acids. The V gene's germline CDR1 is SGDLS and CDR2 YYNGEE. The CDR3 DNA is TGTGCCAGCAGCGTATCTAGCGGGGGGAACACCTACGAGCAGTACTTC. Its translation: CASSVSSGGNTYEQYF.

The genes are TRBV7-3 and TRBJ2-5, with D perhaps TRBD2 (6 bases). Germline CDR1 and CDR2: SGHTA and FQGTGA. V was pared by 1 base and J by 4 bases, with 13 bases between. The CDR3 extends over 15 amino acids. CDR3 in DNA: TGTGCCAGCAGCTTAAGGGGCGGGACCAGAGAGACCCAGTACTTC. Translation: CASSLRGGTRETQYF.